This TCR beta chain was sequenced in a study of T cell responses to AZD1222 COVID-19 vaccine. Study-wide results and caveats: Vaccine-related CD4 TCRs covered spike, predominating at 160-218 and 743-854.

Clones were sequenced by immunoSEQ multiplex PCR, and TCRdb holds only the in-frame ones, with some missing. The table records 100,000 to 130,000 clones, around 84% of them present only once. Remarks on this clone: The antigen remains unidentified.

CDR1 SGHKS and CDR2 YYEKEE come from the germline V gene (reference sequence). V trimming: 4 bases; J trimming: 1 base; junction bases outside the gene matches: 4. There are 15 residues in the CDR3. The sequencing here drew on peripheral blood, taken on day 0 of AZD1222 vaccination. The receptor was derived from an adult in good health. The chain uses TRBV5-5 and TRBJ2-2, with 7 nucleotides matching TRBD1. CDR3 DNA: TGTGCCAGCAGCCCCCGACAGGGGAACACCGGGGAGCTGTTTTTT. It translates to CASSPRQGNTGELFF.